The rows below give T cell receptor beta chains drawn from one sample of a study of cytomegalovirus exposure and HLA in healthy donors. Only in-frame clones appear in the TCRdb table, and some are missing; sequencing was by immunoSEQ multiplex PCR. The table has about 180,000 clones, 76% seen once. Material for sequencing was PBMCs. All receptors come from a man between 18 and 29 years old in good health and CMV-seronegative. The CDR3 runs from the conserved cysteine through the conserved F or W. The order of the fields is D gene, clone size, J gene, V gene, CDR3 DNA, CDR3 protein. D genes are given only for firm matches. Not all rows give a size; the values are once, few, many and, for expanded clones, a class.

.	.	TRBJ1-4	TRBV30	TGTGCCTGGAGTCCCCGGGACATGGCCTTGGGGGATGAAAAACTGTTTTTT	CAWSPRDMALGDEKLFF
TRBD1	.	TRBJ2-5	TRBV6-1	TGCGCCAGCCTTGACAGGGGGCGACAAGAGACCCAGTACTTC	CASLDRGRQETQYF
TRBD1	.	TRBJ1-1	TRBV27	TGTGCCAGCAGCCAAACAGGGGGAACTGAAGCTTTCTTT	CASSQTGGTEAFF
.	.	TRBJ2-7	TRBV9	TGTGCCAGCAGCCCGACCGGGACAACCTACGAGCAGTACTTC	CASSPTGTTYEQYF
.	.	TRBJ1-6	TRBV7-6	TGTGCCAGCAGCGAGGGTAGCGCGGGAATGAATTCACCCCTCCACTTT	CASSEGSAGMNSPLHF
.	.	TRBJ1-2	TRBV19	TGTGCCTGGAAGACCGGACAGTCCCGGTTCCGTCCCTTC	CAWKTGQSRFRPF
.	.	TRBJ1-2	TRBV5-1	TGCGCCAGCAGCTTGGGTCATCGGGGGGGCTACACCTTC	CASSLGHRGGYTF
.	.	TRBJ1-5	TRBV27	TGTGCCAGCAGTGCTATCGCAGACAGGCGTGAACCCCAGCATTTT	CASSAIADRREPQHF
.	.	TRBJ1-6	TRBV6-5	TGTGCCAGCAGCCAAAACATGCTTCCAAATTCACCCCTCCACTTT	CASSQNMLPNSPLHF
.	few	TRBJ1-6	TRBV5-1	TGCGCCAGCAGCGAAGGACGGGGAGGTTCACCCCTCCACTTT	CASSEGRGGSPLHF
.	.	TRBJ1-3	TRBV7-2	TGTGCCAGCAGCTTAGAGAGGGTAGTATCTGGAAACACCATATATTTT	CASSLERVVSGNTIYF
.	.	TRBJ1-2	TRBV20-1	TGCAGTGCTAGGAGGGATGGCTACACCTTC	CSARRDGYTF
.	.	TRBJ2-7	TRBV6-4	TGTGCCAGCAGTCCAAACGATCGGTACGAGCAGTACTTC	CASSPNDRYEQYF
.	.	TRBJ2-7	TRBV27	TGTGCCAGCAGTCTATGGATCCGACAGAGCTTCTTTCGCTACGAGCAGTACTTC	CASSLWIRQSFFRYEQYF
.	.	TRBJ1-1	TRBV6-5	TGTGCCAGCAAGCTACAGGGAATTGCCACTGAAGCTTTCTTT	CASKLQGIATEAFF
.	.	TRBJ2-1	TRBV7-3	TGTGCCAGCAGCCCAAACCCGACTCGTACCGGGCAGTTCTTC	CASSPNPTRTGQFF
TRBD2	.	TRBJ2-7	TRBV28	TGTGCCAGCAGTAGAACTAGCGGGAGAACGGGAAAGTACTTC	CASSRTSGRTGKYF
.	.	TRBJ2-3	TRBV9	TGTGCCAGCAGCGTAGGCCACCGGGGTAGCACAGATACGCAGTATTTT	CASSVGHRGSTDTQYF
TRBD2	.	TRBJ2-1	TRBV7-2	TGTGCCAGCAGCTTAAAGCGGGGAGGAGTGAATGAGCAGTTCTTC	CASSLKRGGVNEQFF
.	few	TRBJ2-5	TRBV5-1	TGCGCCAGCAGCCCTAGCGCACTACTCGGAGAGACCCAGTACTTC	CASSPSALLGETQYF
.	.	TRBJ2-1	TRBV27	TGTGCCAGCAGAGCCGTTGGTGGCGGATATTACAATGAGCAGTTCTTC	CASRAVGGGYYNEQFF
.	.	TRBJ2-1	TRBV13	TGTGCCAGCAGCCCTGGACTCGGCAATGAGCAGTTCTTC	CASSPGLGNEQFF
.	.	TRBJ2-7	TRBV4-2	TGTGCCAGCAGCCAACTGACTGCGGTCGAGCAGTACTTC	CASSQLTAVEQYF
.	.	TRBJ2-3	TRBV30	TGTGCCTGGAGGGTGGCAGGTACGCAGTATTTT	CAWRVAGTQYF
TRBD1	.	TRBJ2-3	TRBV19	TGTGCCAGTAGTATAGCGCAAACCGGGACAGGGGGTGCAGATACGCAGTATTTT	CASSIAQTGTGGADTQYF
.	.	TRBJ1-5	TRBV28	TGTGCCAGCAGTCCACGGAATCAGCCCCAGCATTTT	CASSPRNQPQHF
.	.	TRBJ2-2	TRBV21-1	TGTGCCAGCACCGGGCGGGGGAGAGGTACCGGGGAGCTGTTTTTT	CASTGRGRGTGELFF
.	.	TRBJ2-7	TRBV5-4	TGTGCCAGCAGCTTGCGGAGGGCCACCTCCTACGAGCAGTACTTC	CASSLRRATSYEQYF
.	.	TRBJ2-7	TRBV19	TGTGCCAGTAGTACCCTCCCCGGCTACGAGCAGTACTTC	CASSTLPGYEQYF